Below, one TCR beta chain is given with its context. This clonotype was detected ten times or more. Its antigen specificity is not known. Base qualities are not at hand, and no much larger clone is one base apart. Library method: RT-PCR. TCRdb records Illumina HiSeq 2500 as the sequencer. TCRdb reanalyzed the raw reads on its own, using fastp at Q25 for trimming and MiXCR for clone calling, and kept in-frame beta chains. CDR3 protein duplicates are merged, each entry listing the most common genes and DNA. This sample lists about 700,000 distinct CDR3 sequences; about 14% were detected once. Together, the top ten hold around 6.5% of the sample. This entry belongs to a study of response to subunit inactivated influenza vaccine (dated by TCRdb to 2016 to 2019). Regarding the complete study: To follow how T cells responded to a trivalent subunit inactivated influenza vaccine, the researchers relied on deep quantitative profiling of the T cell receptor repertoire. Results the study describes overall, beyond this receptor: According to the authors, only a limited number of new T cells may be recruited by each seasonal influenza vaccination.

Including cysteine and phenylalanine, the CDR3 has 12 amino acids. This entry keeps only the CDR3 DNA: 36 bases, framed from base 1. For CDR1 and CDR2, the germline V gene lists MGHDK and SYGVNS. V is trimmed back by 8 bases and J by 7 bases, and the junction contains 8 bases that no gene match accounts for. The sample consisted of PBMCs from blood, taken 14 to 15 days before vaccination. The V and J genes are TRBV25-1 and TRBJ2-7; TRBD2 fits 7 bases in the junction. The origin of this receptor is a man over 45 who received an inactivated influenza vaccine. Donor details come from another sample of the same person, matched by shared clones. Here is the DNA: TGTGCCAGCGCAAGAGCGGGATCTGAGCAGTACTTC. It encodes CASARAGSEQYF.